This T cell receptor beta chain was recovered during a study of control samples from healthy donors and cancer patients. The length of the CDR3 is 15 residues. CDR1 and CDR2 (germline): SNHLY, FYNNEI. V lost 2 bases and J 1 base, leaving 11 bases between the germline ends. Sequencing used immunoSEQ multiplex PCR; TCRdb keeps in-frame clones, though not all of them. The sample has approximately 97,000 clones, around nine tenths seen once. Sequenced sample: blood. The source is a human donor in good health. The donor label of this sample is uncertain. The V gene is TRBV2, the J gene TRBJ1-1; possibly TRBD1 for D (5 bases). CDR3: CASSEWTGRNTEAFF. In DNA form, the CDR3 reads TGTGCCAGCAGTGAATGGACGGGACGGAACACTGAAGCTTTCTTT.